This T cell receptor beta chain emerged from a study of graft-versus-host responses after intestinal transplantation. The V gene's germline CDR1 is SGDLS and CDR2 YYNGEE. The CDR3 length is 17 residues. Unmatched junction bases numbered 3, after V lost 4 bases and J lost 0 bases. Notes on this clone: Its antigen remains unidentified.

Here immunoSEQ multiplex PCR was the method, and the copy in TCRdb shows in-frame clones only, minus some. The sample has around 100,000 clones; about 92% are singletons. The receptor was derived from a human donor who was the organ donor for an intestinal transplant. Source: unstimulated CD8+ T cells sorted from spleen or lymph node cells, taken before transplant. V and J are TRBV9 and TRBJ2-1; 14 positions match TRBD2. The CDR3 DNA follows: TGTGCCAGCAGCCTCGGGACTAGCGGGAGCTCCTACAATGAGCAGTTCTTC. Translating gives CASSLGTSGSSYNEQFF.